This T cell receptor beta chain was recovered during a study of cytomegalovirus exposure and HLA in healthy donors (dated by TCRdb to 2015 to 2018). At the level of the whole study: An earlier analysis of fewer than 750 of the donors reported 250 to 350 Gb of sequence data and 90 million to 120 million unique TCR beta sequences obtained from about 170 million T cells. The study combined high-throughput TCR immunosequencing, statistical association of individual TCRs with disease status, and machine learning to predict cytomegalovirus infection status. Along with the approximately 670-subject first cohort, a separate validation cohort of around 120 different subjects was used. The study aimed to test whether cataloging public T cell receptors could reveal signatures of past pathogen exposure. Both class I and class II loci were covered by HLA typing, at four-digit resolution. A later genetic analysis used genome-wide SNP genotypes for about three fifths of the 666 donors, treating that subset as a discovery cohort. Roughly 5 DR-DQ haplotypes were handled as single units for association and clustering, since linkage in the cohort was strong. On average, around 230,000 unique TCR beta nucleotide sequences were sequenced per donor among a few hundred genotyped donors of the cohort, with roughly 18% of those sequences being non-productive. To study patterns of TCR occurrence, a later analysis re-analyzed previously published TCR beta repertoires from hundreds of donors and added high-resolution HLA genotyping. Every discovery cohort repertoire had been produced on one sequencing platform. An early release that covered some 640 HLA-typed donors contained about 300 gigabases of sequencing data and 65 million to 100 million unique TCR sequences. The study used immunosequencing to profile the T cell repertoires of approximately 690 subjects and linked those repertoires to cytomegalovirus serostatus. Of the approximately 400 genotyped donors, 81% were placed in the genetic ancestry cluster associated with self-reported Caucasian donors. Donor age, sex, ethnicity and CMV serostatus were compiled together with the repertoire data. An earlier analysis of around 580 of the donors used high-throughput TCR beta sequencing to judge whether each TCR beta V gene segment behaved as functional or pseudogenic. Typing coverage varied by locus: about 620-630 donors for A, B, C, DRB1 and DQB1; more than 500 for DQA1; more than 600 for DPA1; some 470 for DPB1. In the later analysis, no new phenotypic data were used to find candidate immune exposures; instead, reliance was placed on TCR beta sequences and their occurrence across donors.

From the cysteine up to the phenylalanine, the CDR3 has a length of 14 residues. The read is trimmed to its CDR3 DNA, 42 bases read in frame from base 1. Deletion took 5 bases off V and 8 bases off J, with a span of 18 bases between the germline ends. CDR1 and CDR2, looked up from the germline V gene (reference sequence), are GTSNPN and SVGIG. The study at large found these results: According to a later genetic analysis, donors in an Asian-associated ancestry cluster had fewer N-insertions in productive TCRs than the roughly 670-donor mean. A further reported finding was that TCR beta sequences accurately predicted the HLA-A and HLA-B alleles for most subjects in the first cohort. Because HLA typing was missing for some donors at each locus, association tests included only the typed subset. An earlier analysis of 587 of the donors showed that most TCR beta V segments appeared in productive rearrangements either about 87% or about 30% of the time, which broadly matched IMGT annotations. Presence/absence analyses assumed roughly uniform sequencing depth across donors, an assumption that may not hold. The classifier was reported to diagnose cytomegalovirus status with high specificity and sensitivity in both the original and validation cohorts. A few of the identified cytomegalovirus-associated TCR beta chains were confirmed in vitro to be specific for cytomegalovirus antigens. In a later genetic analysis, a missense DCLRE1C variant was associated with V-gene and J-gene trimming of TCR beta chains, and the association was replicated in an independent cohort. According to a later analysis, TCR association rates differed among HLA loci, with DRB1 alleles showing the most associated TCRs and HLA-C alleles showing the fewest. Most CMV-associated TCR beta chains appeared to be HLA-restricted in a later analysis, and the HLA associations seemed to be driven largely by CMV exposure. When HLA alleles, especially DR and DQ, strongly co-occurred, attributing TCR associations to individual alleles was difficult. A later analysis found that HLA-associated TCR beta chains were more clonally expanded and had lower generation probabilities than equally common non-associated chains. According to the authors, the approach could potentially be generalized to other disease states and immunological phenotypes. The only immune exposure information available for the cohort was CMV serostatus. A total of about 180 TCR beta chains were listed by the study as associated with cytomegalovirus. A cluster of highly shared sequence variants was judged likely to be a technical artifact of the sequencing pipeline. Because the 87-base-pair reads could not distinguish some IMGT-functional V segments, including TRBV6-2 and TRBV6-3, those segments were excluded. Because counts were too low, more than 15 rarely observed V segments, including chromosome 9 orphons, were excluded from the earlier analysis of a few hundred of the donors. Most TCR sequences were seen in very few donors, while some public TCRs were found in many individuals. Specific HLA alleles were associated with 15,000 to 20,000 TCR beta sequences at a false discovery rate of 0.05 in a later analysis. Linkage disequilibrium might explain the correlated functional status among segregating V segments, but an unknown experimental factor could not be excluded. Only TCR beta chains were sequenced in this cohort, and the absence of alpha or paired-chain data limited detectable features. A later analysis reported that several top co-occurrence clusters appeared linked to parvovirus B19, influenza, CMV and Epstein-Barr virus.

To prepare the library, the immunoSEQ multiplex PCR assay was applied. For the multiplex PCR, a mixture combining 60 forward primers for TCR Vbeta segments and 13 reverse primers for TCR Jbeta segments was used. A multiplex PCR assay on genomic DNA amplified the CDR3 region of rearranged TCR beta genes. On the Illumina HiSeq System, the amplified TCR beta libraries were sequenced as 87-base-pair reads. Turning to the authors' computational methods: Across the roughly 670 repertoires, a later analysis counted some 81 million unique TCR beta chains, around 10 million of which were shared by at least two donors. A nearest-neighbor algorithm error-corrected the raw reads and collapsed the reads into unique sequences, merging closely related sequences to remove PCR and sequencing errors. Alignment of CDR3 sequences to IMGT reference sequences was used to assign V, D and J gene segments. For a sequence to be retained, a match of at least six nucleotides was required to both a V gene segment and a J gene segment. Rearrangements were called productive when the CDR3 lacked stop codons and stayed in frame with V and J; all others were non-productive. Following IMGT convention, CDR3 was defined as the stretch from the second conserved V-encoded cysteine up to the conserved J-encoded phenylalanine. The earlier analysis of about 570 of the donors excluded any sequence lacking an unambiguous match to a single V gene segment. An earlier analysis of approximately 590 of the donors classified V segments as functional when productive rearrangements were above 56.7% and as segregating when the standard deviation between donors was above 5%. A statistical classification framework was built for diagnosing cytomegalovirus status from the catalog of TCR beta chain sequences. In a later analysis, V and J genes were assigned by comparing TCR nucleotide sequences against IMGT/GENE-DB human TR gene sequences. The TCRdist pipeline was used in a later analysis to assign CDR3 sequences and most-parsimonious VDJ recombination scenarios. In a later analysis, every TCR beta chain was defined by the combination of its CDR3 amino acid sequence and its V-gene family, and reads without a unique V-gene family were dropped. As a way to deal with suspected cross-contamination and a sequencing artifact, a later analysis dropped 640 or so nucleotide sequences that were highly shared and had low generation probability. A later analysis calculated a clonal expansion index for each public chain from normalized within-repertoire ranks of inferred template counts. In a later analysis, generation probabilities were computed using a VDJ recombination model fitted to out-of-frame rearrangements, and the results were checked against IGoR. A later analysis scored TCR-TCR, TCR-HLA and TCR-CMV co-occurrence with hypergeometric tests, applying a repertoire-size bias correction to TCR pairs. To estimate false discovery rates, a later analysis permuted the HLA or CMV assignments 20 times. A later analysis grouped co-occurring TCRs with DBSCAN, adding TCRdist sequence similarity when clustering within HLA-allele-positive subsets. For co-occurrence clustering, repertoires with fewer than 30,000 or more than 120,000 public chains were excluded, along with roughly 5 repertoires with anomalous nucleotide sharing. Entries here come from immuneACCESS through TCRdb and include only in-frame sequences with V and J called. Some clones fail to appear in such tables; in the studies checked, an unresolved V gene covers under half of the shortfall, and the cause of the remainder is unknown. Clone size and the V and J calls come from that table; the DNA yielded D and trimming. This sample's table contains 110,000 to 150,000 clones. About 0.96% of the sample is taken by the ten largest.

A note on this clone: Its target antigen remains unknown.

The cohort consisted of hundreds of healthy bone marrow donors. At the time of sampling, all cohort members were nominally healthy, though unrecorded immune exposures were likely present. The donor tested CMV seronegative, placing the donor among the roughly 400 seronegative members of the cohort. Each donor provided a peripheral blood sample, and peripheral blood mononuclear cells were used for TCR beta sequencing. Genomic DNA extraction from the blood cell samples was performed with the Qiagen DNeasy Blood Extraction Kit. The sample taken for sequencing was PBMCs. The TCR sequence derives from a male donor in good health and CMV-seronegative. In this chain, TRBV30 is recombined with TRBJ2-2; tentative D gene TRBD1, with 6 bases matching. The CDR3 protein is CAWCWTATGGELFF. Here is the DNA: TGTGCCTGGTGCTGGACCGCGACAGGAGGGGAGCTGTTTTTT.